Listed here are 24 T cell receptor beta chains from one sample, sequenced in a study of response to subunit inactivated influenza vaccine. MiXCR, applied by TCRdb to the RT-PCR reads, yields one record per CDR3 protein. The sample consists of 450,000 to 700,000 distinct CDR3 sequences, around 15% of them appearing once. The sample was PBMCs from blood, taken 11 to 12 days after vaccination. The receptors shown here come from a man between 50 and 59 years old who received an inactivated influenza vaccine.

This clonotype showed up many times. The rearrangement joins TRBV7-2 to TRBJ2-5; possible D gene TRBD1, 6 bases. Germline-derived CDR1 and CDR2 are SGHTA and FQGNSA. The CDR3 has 17 residues. Trimming pared 2 bases from V and 3 bases from J, leaving 19 bases between. CDR3 sequence (DNA): TGTGCCAGCAGCTTATCTCGCACCGGGACAACCAAAGAGACCCAGTACTTC. Translation gives CASSLSRTGTTKETQYF.

This clonotype was seen only a few times. The gene calls are TRBV6-4 and TRBJ1-5, with D tentatively TRBD1 (5 bases). CDR1 and CDR2 (germline): MRHNA, SNTAGT. This CDR3 region has 16 residues. Between the trimmed V and J ends, which lost 4 bases and 2 bases, there was a span of 15 bases. The CDR3 nucleotides are TGTGCCAGCAGTGCCACGGGGCCGGACGGCAATCAGCCCCAGCATTTT. Its protein product is CASSATGPDGNQPQHF.

This clonotype was seen only a few times. The rearrangement uses TRBV20-1 and TRBJ1-2; D is uncertain. Deletions cut 7 bases from V and 8 bases from J, with 17 bases between. There are 12 residues in the CDR3. Germline-derived CDR1 and CDR2 are DFQATT and SNEGSKA (reference sequence). CDR3 DNA: TGCAGTGTGTCCCTCCGCGGGCGGGGCTACACCTTC. It translates to CSVSLRGRGYTF.

This clonotype was counted only a few times. V and J are TRBV28 and TRBJ2-7; D perhaps matches TRBD2 (6 bases). Germline V CDR1 and CDR2: MDHEN, SYDVKM. The CDR3 is 12 residues long. V dropped 8 bases and J dropped 3 bases, with 11 bases sitting between them. CDR3 amino acids: CASGRPDYEQYF. The CDR3 DNA sequence: TGTGCCAGCGGGAGGCCAGACTACGAGCAGTACTTC.

The V gene is TRBV6-5, the J gene TRBJ2-3; 12 nucleotides match TRBD2. This CDR3 contains 17 residues. V was pared by 2 bases and J by 6 bases, with 9 bases of the junction left unmatched. Germline V gene lookup returns CDR1 MNHEY and CDR2 SVGAGI. CDR3 amino acids: CASSYGGLAGTWDTQYF. DNA of the CDR3: TGTGCCAGCAGTTACGGAGGACTAGCGGGGACCTGGGATACGCAGTATTTT.

The chain joins TRBV20-1 to TRBJ1-1, with D possibly matching TRBD1 (5 bases). The CDR3 runs 12 residues. CDR1 is DFQATT, CDR2 SNEGSKA, per germline (reference sequence). V was pared by 3 bases and J by 6 bases, with 11 bases between. CDR3 residues: CSASYRGAEAFF. The CDR3 region has the DNA TGCAGTGCTAGTTATAGGGGCGCTGAAGCTTTCTTT.

This chain links TRBV7-9 with TRBJ2-7; D unresolved. From germline, CDR1 is SEHNR and CDR2 FQNEAQ (reference sequence). Trimming took off 5 bases at V and 3 bases at J, with 14 bases between the two ends. This CDR3 has 14 residues. The CDR3 reads CASSPGEQHYEQYF. The CDR3, as DNA: TGTGCCAGCAGCCCAGGTGAACAACACTACGAGCAGTACTTC. The full variable domain, completed using reference TRBV7-9 and TRBJ2-7, is DTGVSQNPRHKITKRGQNVTFRCDPISEHNRLYWYRQTLGQGPEFLTYFQNEAQLEKSRLLSDRFSAERPKGSFSTLEIQRTEQGDSAMYLCASSPGEQHYEQYFGPGTRLTVT.

This chain joins TRBV11-2 and TRBJ2-3; 16 positions match TRBD2. The V segment lost 4 bases and the J segment 5 bases; nucleotides outside the gene matches: 3. This CDR3 has 16 amino acids. CDR1 and CDR2 from the germline V gene are SGHAT and FQNNGV. The CDR3 DNA sequence: TGTGCCAGCAGCTCGGGACTAGCGGGGGGGCTAGATACGCAGTATTTT. Translating it yields CASSSGLAGGLDTQYF.

This clonotype occurred many times. The chain has TRBV6-2 or TRBV6-3 and TRBJ2-7; no clear D gene. Germline CDR1 is MNHEY and CDR2 is SVGEGT. The ends were cut back, 6 bases at V and 2 bases at J, with 5 bases in the middle. The CDR3 has 11 residues. CDR3 region: CASSYTYEQYF. The CDR3 DNA sequence: TGTGCCAGCAGCTATACCTACGAGCAGTACTTC.

V is TRBV9 and J is TRBJ1-2; D might be TRBD1 (5 bases). Looked up from germline, CDR1 is SGDLS and CDR2 is YYNGEE. This CDR3 spans 16 amino acids. V lost 0 bases and J 4 bases, leaving 16 bases between the germline ends. The CDR3: CASSVGSRASAYGYTF. The CDR3 nucleotides read TGTGCCAGCAGCGTAGGTAGCAGGGCTTCCGCCTATGGCTACACCTTC.

This clonotype appeared many times. This rearrangement joins TRBV27 to TRBJ2-7; no reliable D call. V lost 6 bases and J lost 0, with 12 bases in between. Germline CDR1 is MNHEY and CDR2 is SMNVEV (reference sequence). The CDR3 consists of 14 residues. DNA for the CDR3: TGTGCCAGCAGCTTAGGTGTCGGCTCCTACGAGCAGTACTTC. Protein: CASSLGVGSYEQYF.

This clonotype was observed a handful of times. V gene TRBV4-3 combines with J gene TRBJ2-7, with D possibly matching TRBD1 (5 bases). The CDR3 sequence is 16 residues long. Germline assignment: CDR1 LGHNA and CDR2 YSLEER. Trimming removed 0 bases from V and 4 bases from J, with 16 bases in between. In nucleotides, the CDR3 is TGCGCCAGCAGCCAAGATAGTGAAAAGGGGATTTACGAGCAGTACTTC. Translated, it gives CASSQDSEKGIYEQYF.

This clonotype was observed many times. This chain links TRBV5-1 with TRBJ1-2; D gene ambiguous. Germline-derived CDR1 and CDR2 are SGHRS and YFSETQ. V lost 5 bases and J 0 bases, leaving 14 bases between the germline ends. The CDR3 contains 15 residues. In DNA form, the CDR3 reads TGCGCCAGCAGGCTTCTCCGGGGAGCTAACTATGGCTACACCTTC. As protein: CASRLLRGANYGYTF.

This clonotype was counted between two and nine times. The chain employs TRBV29-1 and TRBJ2-3; D uncertain. Germline lookup yields CDR1 SQVTM and CDR2 ANQGSEA. This CDR3 region has 11 residues. Trimming shortened V by 6 bases and J by 2 bases, and 6 bases separated the two germline ends. CDR3 loop: CSVKLTDTQYF. In DNA, the CDR3 is TGCAGCGTAAAACTCACAGATACGCAGTATTTT.

At least ten counts were recorded for this clonotype. The V call is TRBV7-8, the J call TRBJ2-2, with D unclear. The CDR3 runs to 17 residues. V was pared by 1 base and J by 2 bases, with 14 bases between. Per germline, CDR1 SGHVS and CDR2 FQNEAQ. DNA for the CDR3: TGTGCCAGCAGCTTAGTGCGGAGCAGGATCAACACCGGGGAGCTGTTTTTT. Protein sequence: CASSLVRSRINTGELFF.

The CDR3 coding sequence is TGTGCCAGCAGCGGCGGGATTAGCTCCTACAATGAGCAGTTCTTC. Translated, it gives CASSGGISSYNEQFF. This chain links TRBV9 with TRBJ2-1; D is perhaps TRBD2 (6 bases). Germline V gene data show CDR1 as SGDLS and CDR2 as YYNGEE. The length of the CDR3 is 15 residues. V was clipped by 3 bases and J by 0 bases, with 10 bases between them.

This clonotype was picked up a small number of times. The chain is built from TRBV7-8 and TRBJ2-7; the D is unclear. Trimming left V 0 bases short and J 6 bases short, with 9 bases between. This CDR3 is built from 13 residues. The V gene's germline CDR1 is SGHVS and CDR2 FQNEAQ. The CDR3 DNA reads as TGTGCCAGCAGCTTAGCCCCCTGGAGCGAGCAGTACTTC. This sequence encodes CASSLAPWSEQYF.

This clonotype has at least ten counts. The genes are TRBV5-4 and TRBJ2-5, with a weak D call TRBD1 (6 bases). Looked up from germline, CDR1 is SGHNT and CDR2 is YYREEE (reference sequence). V was shortened by 5 bases and J by 5 bases, with 25 bases between the two germline ends. This CDR3 contains 17 residues. The CDR3 loop reads CASRSGYGVYQGETQYF. CDR3 sequence (DNA): TGTGCCAGCAGATCGGGGTACGGGGTCTACCAGGGGGAGACCCAGTACTTC.

This clonotype was picked up a small number of times. The chain employs TRBV20-1 and TRBJ2-2, with 10 bases lining up with TRBD2. The trim removed 1 base at V and 4 bases at J, leaving 6 bases unmatched. Germline V gene data show CDR1 as DFQATT and CDR2 as SNEGSKA (reference sequence). This CDR3 is built from 16 residues. CDR3 DNA sequence: TGCAGTGCTAGAGGGTTGCTAGCGGGAGTCACCGGGGAGCTGTTTTTT. This codes for CSARGLLAGVTGELFF.

This clonotype was counted only a few times. This chain uses TRBV28 with TRBJ2-7; 7 bases match TRBD2. There are 13 residues in the CDR3. CDR1 is MDHEN, CDR2 SYDVKM, per germline. V lost 6 bases, J lost 2 bases, and 4 bases stayed unmatched. The CDR3 DNA sequence: TGTGCCAGCAGAAGCGGGGAGACCTACGAGCAGTACTTC. This sequence encodes CASRSGETYEQYF.

The chain uses TRBV2 and TRBJ2-7; no firm D call. CDR1 and CDR2 from the germline V gene are SNHLY and FYNNEI. This CDR3 has 15 residues. V was trimmed by 3 bases and J by 2 bases, leaving 14 bases between them. CDR3 in DNA: TGTGCCAGCAGTGATTTAGGCGGAACGCCCTACGAGCAGTACTTC. Amino acid sequence: CASSDLGGTPYEQYF.

At least ten counts were recorded for this clonotype. This CDR3 reads CASSYWRRRADMNTEAFF. In DNA form, the CDR3 reads TGTGCCAGCAGTTACTGGCGCCGCAGGGCTGACATGAACACTGAAGCTTTCTTT. This chain connects TRBV6-2 or TRBV6-3 to TRBJ1-1; tentative D call: TRBD1 (5 bases). The V end lost 1 base, the J end lost 0 bases, and 18 bases lay between the germline ends. The CDR3 runs to 18 residues. Germline-derived CDR1 and CDR2 are MNHEY and SVGEGT.

This clonotype was seen a handful of times. This chain uses TRBV5-1 with TRBJ1-2; tentatively, D is TRBD1 (5 bases). V was shortened by 5 bases and J by 3 bases, with 14 bases between the two germline ends. CDR3 length: 14 residues. The germline V gene has CDR1 SGHRS and CDR2 YFSETQ. This chain's CDR3 is CASRIDRAYYGYTF. DNA of the CDR3: TGCGCCAGCAGGATAGACAGAGCGTACTATGGCTACACCTTC.

This clonotype was counted ten times or more. The chain has TRBV4-1 and TRBJ2-2, with a tentative D call TRBD1 (5 bases). This CDR3 contains 15 residues. The V gene's germline CDR1 is MGHRA and CDR2 YSYEKL. Trimming took off 6 bases at V and 0 bases at J, with 11 bases between the two ends. CDR3 nucleotides: TGCGCCAGCAGATGGGGCGGCGCGAACACCGGGGAGCTGTTTTTT. As protein: CASRWGGANTGELFF.